Presented here are 18 T cell receptor beta chains from one specimen sequenced in a study of CXCR3-negative and CXCR3-positive naive CD8 T cells. 5' RACE with UMI labels generated the TRB cDNA libraries. Reanalyzing the 5' RACE reads, TCRdb keeps one entry per CDR3 protein, without DNA. The table for this sample gives over 35,000 distinct CDR3 sequences. Input material: naive CXCR3- CD8+ T cells from blood. Subset reported: CD45RO-CCR7+CD27+CD95- naive CD8+ T cells lacking CXCR3 (TNR3-). Receptors were obtained from a human donor in good health. Some clones in this sample may be carry-over from other donors' samples.

The chain employs TRBV20-1 and TRBJ2-7; without DNA, the TCRdb call of TRBD1 cannot be checked. CDR1 and CDR2 from the germline V gene are DFQATT and SNEGSKA (reference sequence). This CDR3 is 15 amino acids long. The CDR3 protein is CSASYPGGGSYEQYF.

The genes are TRBV4-1 and TRBJ2-1; TCRdb picks TRBD2, but there is no DNA to check that call. The germline CDR1 and CDR2 sequences are MGHRA and YSYEKL. This CDR3 region has 16 residues. The CDR3 sequence: CASSQDRLAGNNEQFF.

The chain recombines TRBV4-1 with TRBJ1-2. CDR3 length: 19 amino acids. Germline values: CDR1 MGHRA, CDR2 YSYEKL. The CDR3 here is CASSPSPGPADIGHYGYTF.

J is TRBJ1-1 and V is TRBV28; TCRdb returns TRBD1, unconfirmable since there is no DNA. The CDR3 runs 14 residues. Germline CDR1 reads MDHEN; CDR2 reads SYDVKM. The CDR3 protein is CASSLRQEITEAFF.

This chain connects TRBV7-2 to TRBJ2-1; the TCRdb D gene call, TRBD1, has no DNA to confirm it. The CDR3 is made up of 15 amino acids. From germline, CDR1 is SGHTA and CDR2 FQGNSA. CDR3 sequence: CASSLPPTSGNEQFF.

The chain has TRBV7-2 and TRBJ2-7; absent DNA, TCRdb's TRBD2 call cannot be checked. Germline-derived CDR1 and CDR2 are SGHTA and FQGNSA. The CDR3 length is 14 residues. This CDR3 is CASSLWTQQYEQYF.

This chain connects TRBV4-2 to TRBJ2-1; TCRdb's D call of TRBD1 is untestable without DNA. Germline V gene sequence: CDR1 LGHNA, CDR2 YNFKEQ. The CDR3 loop spans 16 amino acids. The CDR3 reads CASSQDSPIRVYEQFF.

The chain has TRBV6-6 and TRBJ2-1; absent DNA, TCRdb's TRBD1 call cannot be checked. The CDR3 extends over 11 amino acids. Germline V gene lookup returns CDR1 MNHNY and CDR2 SVGAGI (reference sequence). The CDR3 here is CASSQGNEQFF.

The chain is built from TRBV6-5 and TRBJ2-1; without DNA, the TCRdb call of TRBD2 cannot be checked. This CDR3 region has 15 residues. CDR1 is MNHEY, CDR2 SVGAGI, per germline. The CDR3: CASSPRVGNYNEQFF.

This chain connects TRBV29-1 to TRBJ1-1; with no DNA, the TCRdb D assignment of TRBD1 cannot be verified. CDR3 length: 12 residues. Germline CDR1 and CDR2: SQVTM and ANQGSEA. The CDR3 loop reads CSSQGAGTEAFF.

The chain uses TRBV25-1 and TRBJ2-5. CDR1 is MGHDK and CDR2 is SYGVNS in the germline V gene. The CDR3 consists of 14 residues. CDR3 sequence: CASSGWQLQETQYF.

The chain couples TRBV15 to TRBJ2-1. CDR1 and CDR2 from the germline V gene are LNHNV and YYDKDF (reference sequence). The CDR3 extends over 13 amino acids. The CDR3 sequence is CATSRAVWNEQFF.

The chain employs TRBV4-3 and TRBJ2-5; absent DNA, TCRdb's TRBD1 call cannot be checked. Germline CDR1 LGHNA, CDR2 YSLEER. This CDR3 region has 15 residues. The CDR3: CASSRDGGPQETQYF.

The chain combines TRBV28 with TRBJ2-5; TCRdb picks TRBD1, but there is no DNA to check that call. This CDR3 contains 15 residues. Germline-derived CDR1 and CDR2 are MDHEN and SYDVKM. CDR3 sequence: CASSLSDRAQETQYF.

CDR3: CASSLSQEGHSGGTEENTEAFF. The chain carries TRBV27 and TRBJ1-1; TCRdb designates TRBD1, a call that cannot be tested without DNA. The V gene's germline CDR1 is MNHEY and CDR2 SMNVEV (reference sequence). This CDR3 spans 22 amino acids.

This rearrangement joins TRBV15 to TRBJ1-4; there is no DNA to check the TCRdb D call of TRBD1. The germline CDR1 and CDR2 sequences are LNHNV and YYDKDF (reference sequence). The CDR3 is 14 amino acids. The CDR3 loop reads CATSRSSGSEKLFF.

The chain is built from TRBV6-4 and TRBJ2-1; TCRdb picks TRBD2, but there is no DNA to check that call. Germline V CDR1 and CDR2: MRHNA, SNTAGT. CDR3 length: 15 residues. The CDR3 region is CASSDSRGGHNEQFF.

The chain is built from TRBV2 and TRBJ1-1; TCRdb outputs TRBD1, but without DNA this stays unchecked. Germline V gene data show CDR1 as SNHLY and CDR2 as FYNNEI. The CDR3 length is 11 residues. CDR3 region: CASRTGLEAFF.